This T cell receptor beta chain was sequenced during a study of blood T cell repertoires in COVID-19. This table comes from immunoSEQ multiplex PCR, and its TCRdb copy is limited to in-frame clones, with some not included. The profile covers about 54,000 clones, with around 86% appearing a single time and 25% to 30% taken by the ten largest. The specimen sequenced was peripheral blood. This TCR was recovered from a human donor in a cohort sampled during active COVID-19.

CDR3 bases: TGTGCCACCAGTGATTCAGACAGGGGGCTCGGGGAGACCCAGTACTTC. It specifies CATSDSDRGLGETQYF. The rearrangement joins TRBV24-1 to TRBJ2-5, with 10 nucleotides matching TRBD1. The CDR3 has 16 amino acids. Germline loops: CDR1 KGHDR, CDR2 SFDVKD. J gave up 5 bases and V 2 bases, and 7 bases lay outside the gene matches.